This entry lists 23 T cell receptor beta chains sequenced from one sample in a study of graft-versus-host responses after intestinal transplantation (dated by TCRdb to 2020 to 2022). The time point label for this specimen denotes: cells obtained before transplantation from donor or recipient. Library construction relied on the immunoSEQ multiplex PCR assay. TCRdb mirrors the immuneACCESS table, restricted to in-frame sequences. Some clones are absent from its copies; in checked studies, under half trace to an unresolved V gene, and the reason for the others is unknown. This sample is represented by tens of thousands of clones; over 90% of them were singletons. Over 20% of the sample lies in the top ten. The antigens of these receptors remain unknown. The sequences come from unstimulated CD8+ T cells sorted from spleen or lymph node cells, collected before transplant. The receptor source for this set is a human donor who was the organ donor for an intestinal transplant.

The sample holds one count of this clone. This chain uses TRBV7-9 with TRBJ1-1, with TRBD1 as a possible D gene (5 bases). Trimming shortened V by 4 bases and J by 1 base, and 10 bases separated the two germline ends. There are 14 residues in the CDR3. CDR1 is SEHNR and CDR2 is FQNEAQ in the germline V gene (reference sequence). The CDR3 DNA reads TGTGCCAGCAGCTCGGGGGGTTCGAACACTGAAGCTTTCTTT. This gives the protein CASSSGGSNTEAFF.

The DNA for the CDR3 is TGTGCCAGTAGTATAGAAGCGGGTCAAGAGACCCAGTACTTC. This codes for CASSIEAGQETQYF. The rearrangement uses TRBV19 and TRBJ2-5, with D possibly being TRBD2 (6 bases). The germline CDR1 and CDR2 sequences are LNHDA and SQIVND (reference sequence). With 0 bases removed from V and 2 bases from J, the gap between germline ends came to 7 bases. The CDR3 loop spans 14 amino acids. The variable domain in full, completed from reference TRBV19 and TRBJ2-5, reads DGGITQSPKYLFRKEGQNVTLSCEQNLNHDAMYWYRQDPGQGLRLIYYSQIVNDFQKGDIAEGYSVSREKKESFPLTVTSAQKNPTAFYLCASSIEAGQETQYFGPGTRLLVL.

This chain links TRBV13 with TRBJ2-7; TRBD1 agrees at 9 bases. The CDR3 is made up of 17 amino acids. With V trimmed by 5 bases and J by 0 bases, 11 bases remained unmatched. CDR1 is PRHDT, CDR2 FYEKMQ, per germline (reference sequence). The DNA of the CDR3 is TGTGCCAGCAGCCCCCACGACAGGGGGAGTAGCTCCTACGAGCAGTACTTC. This gives the protein CASSPHDRGSSSYEQYF. Full variable domain (remainder filled in from reference TRBV13 and TRBJ2-7): AAGVIQSPRHLIKEKRETATLKCYPIPRHDTVYWYQQGPGQDPQFLISFYEKMQSDKGSIPDRFSAQQFSDYHSELNMSSLELGDSALYFCASSPHDRGSSSYEQYFGPGTRLTVT.

The CDR3 DNA reads as TGTGCCAGCAGCTTAGTGAGTCGCGAGCAGTTCTTC. This sequence encodes CASSLVSREQFF. V gene TRBV11-3 combines with J gene TRBJ2-1; D remains ambiguous. The germline CDR1 and CDR2 sequences are SGHNT and YENEEA. This CDR3 has 12 amino acids. The V end lost 1 base, the J end lost 10 bases, and 8 bases lay between the germline ends.

The V gene is TRBV19, the J gene TRBJ2-7, with 7 bases that match TRBD1. The CDR3 totals 13 residues. The junction had 7 bases not matched to a gene; V was cut back by 5 bases and J by 6 bases. Germline CDR1 LNHDA, CDR2 SQIVND (reference sequence). The CDR3 region has the DNA TGTGCCAGTAGTTTACAGGGGCGCGGCGAGCAGTACTTC. This translates into CASSLQGRGEQYF.

V and J are TRBV11-2 and TRBJ1-4; no clear D gene. The CDR3 runs to 12 residues. The germline V gene encodes CDR1 SGHAT and CDR2 FQNNGV. Trimming shortened V by 3 bases and J by 8 bases, and 7 bases separated the two germline ends. CDR3 in amino acids: CASSFAGEKLFF. For the CDR3, the DNA is TGTGCCAGCAGCTTCGCAGGCGAAAAACTGTTTTTT.

The chain employs TRBV5-6 and TRBJ1-5; D unclear. The germline V and J ends were trimmed by 0 bases and 2 bases, with 6 bases remaining between them. The CDR3 runs 14 residues. Germline CDR1 and CDR2: SGHDT and YYEEEE. CDR3 DNA: TGTGCCAGCAGCTTGGGGGGAGGCAATCAGCCCCAGCATTTT. Amino acid sequence: CASSLGGGNQPQHF. The entire variable domain, with the rest obtained from reference TRBV5-6 and TRBJ1-5, is as follows: DAGVTQSPTHLIKTRGQQVTLRCSPKSGHDTVSWYQQALGQGPQFIFQYYEEEERQRGNFPDRFSGHQFPNYSSELNVNALLLGDSALYLCASSLGGGNQPQHFGDGTRLSIL.

The V call is TRBV7-6, the J call TRBJ2-7; D is undetermined. The CDR3 extends over 12 amino acids. The V end was cut by 1 base, the J end by 7 bases, with 8 bases between. CDR1 and CDR2 from the germline V gene are SGHVS and FNYEAQ. CDR3 region: CASSLGVGEQYF. In DNA form, the CDR3 reads TGTGCCAGCAGCTTAGGTGTGGGGGAGCAGTACTTC.

J is TRBJ1-1 and V is TRBV15; D gene uncertain. The CDR3 is made up of 14 amino acids. Between the trimmed V and J ends, which lost 1 base and 1 base, there was a span of 7 bases. Germline V gene lookup returns CDR1 LNHNV and CDR2 YYDKDF (reference sequence). The CDR3 DNA reads as TGTGCCACCAGCAGAGGATTACAGAACACTGAAGCTTTCTTT. It codes for CATSRGLQNTEAFF.

The rearrangement uses TRBV29-1 and TRBJ2-5; D is ambiguous. The germline V gene encodes CDR1 SQVTM and CDR2 ANQGSEA. The CDR3 is 11 residues long. Trimming took off 3 bases at V and 5 bases at J, with 7 bases between the two ends. DNA for the CDR3: TGCAGCGTTGACAGAAGGGAGACCCAGTACTTC. Translation gives CSVDRRETQYF.

The chain employs TRBV11-2 and TRBJ2-3; TRBD1 or TRBD2 may be the D gene (5 bases each). With 8 bases removed from V and 2 bases from J, the gap between germline ends came to 8 bases. The germline gives CDR1 SGHAT, CDR2 FQNNGV. The CDR3 is 12 amino acids. DNA for the CDR3: TGTGCCAGCCGGGGCCCCACAGATACGCAGTATTTT. It encodes CASRGPTDTQYF.

This chain connects TRBV6-5 to TRBJ2-1; weak D call: TRBD1 (5 bases). This CDR3 comprises 12 residues. V was pared by 8 bases and J by 9 bases, with 14 bases between. Germline lookup yields CDR1 MNHEY and CDR2 SVGAGI. CDR3 protein: CASGKGQGEQFF. CDR3 in DNA: TGTGCCAGCGGCAAGGGCCAGGGTGAGCAGTTCTTC.

Turning to this clone: Given a much more abundant clone one base away, this may be a read error. The chain is built from TRBV9 and TRBJ2-7; 11 bases agree with TRBD2. J lost 3 bases, V lost 5 bases, and 4 bases had no gene match. This CDR3 has 14 amino acids. In germline, CDR1 is SGDLS, CDR2 YYNGEE. CDR3 nucleotides: TGTGCCAGCAGTCCCGGGACTAGCGGCTACGAGCAGTACTTC. Protein product: CASSPGTSGYEQYF.

This rearrangement joins TRBV29-1 to TRBJ1-1; D is unresolved. CDR3 size: 10 residues. V was shortened by 6 bases and J by 1 base, with 3 bases between the two germline ends. Germline loops: CDR1 SQVTM, CDR2 ANQGSEA. The DNA of the CDR3 is TGCAGCGTGGCGAACACTGAAGCTTTCTTT. Translating gives CSVANTEAFF.

CDR3 protein: CASSSNTIQQFF. CDR3 DNA: TGTGCCAGCAGCTCCAATACGATTCAGCAGTTCTTC. The chain employs TRBV11-2 and TRBJ2-1; the D is unclear. V lost 4 bases and J lost 11, with 12 bases in between. There are 12 residues in the CDR3. In germline, CDR1 is SGHAT, CDR2 FQNNGV.

The chain carries TRBV4-1 and TRBJ2-6; D ambiguous. The V end lost 0 bases, the J end lost 4 bases, and 13 bases lay between the germline ends. This CDR3 has 17 amino acids. Germline V CDR1 and CDR2: MGHRA, YSYEKL. The chain's CDR3 is CASSQDEGSAGANVLTF. In nucleotides, the CDR3 is TGCGCCAGCAGCCAAGATGAAGGGTCGGCGGGGGCCAACGTCCTGACTTTC.

The rearrangement links TRBV6-9 to TRBJ1-5; 9 bases are a match to TRBD1. Trimming cost V 3 bases and J 7 bases; bases outside gene matches: 7. CDR1 and CDR2 from the germline V gene are MNHGY and SVAAGI. CDR3 size: 15 residues. The CDR3 DNA sequence: TGTGCCAGCAGTTACGATGGGACAGGGAGGCAGCCCCAGCATTTT. The encoded protein is CASSYDGTGRQPQHF.

The gene calls are TRBV11-1 and TRBJ1-2; the match to TRBD1 covers 9 bases. From germline, CDR1 is SGHAT and CDR2 FQDESV (reference sequence). This CDR3 is built from 16 residues. V shed 5 bases, J shed 0 bases, and the junction held 7 bases outside the gene matches. The CDR3: CASSNKGTGPNYGYTF. DNA of the CDR3: TGTGCCAGCAGCAATAAGGGGACAGGGCCTAACTATGGCTACACCTTC.

The chain combines TRBV29-1 with TRBJ2-3; 14 bases map to TRBD2. The CDR3 has 18 amino acids. The junction had 13 bases not matched to a gene; V was cut back by 4 bases and J by 4 bases. From germline, CDR1 is SQVTM and CDR2 ANQGSEA. The CDR3 here is CSVAGPGTSGRRSDTQYF. In nucleotides, the CDR3 is TGCAGCGTTGCCGGACCTGGGACTAGCGGGAGAAGGTCAGATACGCAGTATTTT.

V and J are TRBV27 and TRBJ1-1; D not resolved. Trimming removed 2 bases at V and 0 bases at J, with 19 bases between. CDR3 length: 18 amino acids. Germline V gives CDR1 MNHEY, CDR2 SMNVEV (reference sequence). The CDR3 DNA reads as TGTGCCAGCAGTTTACGCGGCCAATCCCTAAGTATGAACACTGAAGCTTTCTTT. Its protein product is CASSLRGQSLSMNTEAFF.

The gene calls are TRBV25-1 and TRBJ1-2; D possibly corresponds to TRBD1 (5 bases). V dropped 8 bases and J dropped 3 bases, with 7 bases sitting between them. The germline gives CDR1 MGHDK, CDR2 SYGVNS. This CDR3 is built from 11 residues. The CDR3 DNA reads TGTGCCAGCTCACAGGACTATGGCTACACCTTC. Its protein product is CASSQDYGYTF.

The chain recombines TRBV2 with TRBJ2-7; D may be TRBD2 (5 bases). The ends were cut back, 0 bases at V and 0 bases at J, with 15 bases in the middle. The CDR3 is 17 residues long. The germline V gene encodes CDR1 SNHLY and CDR2 FYNNEI. The CDR3 sequence: CASSEAFGGLSSYEQYF. In nucleotides, the CDR3 is TGTGCCAGCAGTGAAGCCTTTGGCGGACTTAGCTCCTACGAGCAGTACTTC.

CDR3 sequence (DNA): TGTGCCACCAGCACATTTCAACCCCTTTTTACAGGGGAGGATGGTGAAGCTTTCTTT. It encodes CATSTFQPLFTGEDGEAFF. The chain combines TRBV15 with TRBJ1-1; 7 nucleotides line up with TRBD1. The CDR3 consists of 19 residues. V shed 4 bases and J 7 bases; nucleotides not matched to a gene: 24. Germline V CDR1 and CDR2: LNHNV, YYDKDF (reference sequence).